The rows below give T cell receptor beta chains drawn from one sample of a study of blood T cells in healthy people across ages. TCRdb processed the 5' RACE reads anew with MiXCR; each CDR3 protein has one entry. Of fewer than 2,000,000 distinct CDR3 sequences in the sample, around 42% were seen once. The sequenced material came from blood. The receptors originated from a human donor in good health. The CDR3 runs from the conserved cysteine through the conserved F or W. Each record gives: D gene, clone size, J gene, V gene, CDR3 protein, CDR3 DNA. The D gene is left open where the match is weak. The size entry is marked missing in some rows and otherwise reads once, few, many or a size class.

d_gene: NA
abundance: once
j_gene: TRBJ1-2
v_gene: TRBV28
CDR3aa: CASSFHGGPYGYTF
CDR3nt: TGTGCCAGCAGTTTCCACGGCGGCCCCTATGGCTACACCTTC

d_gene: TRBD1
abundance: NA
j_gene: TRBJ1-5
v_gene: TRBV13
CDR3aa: CASSSDRAHQPQHF
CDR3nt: TGTGCCAGCAGCTCGGACAGGGCCCATCAGCCCCAGCATTTT

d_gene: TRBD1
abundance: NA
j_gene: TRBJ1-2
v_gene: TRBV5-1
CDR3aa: CASSQTPGQAYGYTF
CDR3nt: TGCGCCAGCAGCCAAACCCCGGGACAGGCCTATGGCTACACCTTC

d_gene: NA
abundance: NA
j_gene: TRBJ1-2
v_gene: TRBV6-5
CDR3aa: CASSYPRGGTYGYTF
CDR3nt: TGTGCCAGCAGTTACCCCAGGGGTGGGACCTATGGCTACACCTTC

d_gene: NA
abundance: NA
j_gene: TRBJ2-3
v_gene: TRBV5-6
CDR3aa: CASSFGNGDTQYF
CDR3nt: TGTGCCAGCAGCTTCGGTAACGGGGATACGCAGTATTTT

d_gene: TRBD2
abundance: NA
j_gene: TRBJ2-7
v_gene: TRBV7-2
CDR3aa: CASSSAGRYEQYF
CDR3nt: TGTGCCAGCAGCTCAGCGGGGCGCTACGAGCAGTACTTC

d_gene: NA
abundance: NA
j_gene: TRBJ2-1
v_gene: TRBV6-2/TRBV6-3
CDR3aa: CASSLALSDEQFF
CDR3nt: TGTGCCAGCAGCCTAGCTTTATCGGATGAGCAGTTCTTC

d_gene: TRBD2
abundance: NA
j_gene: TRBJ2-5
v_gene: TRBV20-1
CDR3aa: CSAPAGGGFQETQYF
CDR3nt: TGCAGTGCCCCGGCGGGCGGGGGATTCCAAGAGACCCAGTACTTC

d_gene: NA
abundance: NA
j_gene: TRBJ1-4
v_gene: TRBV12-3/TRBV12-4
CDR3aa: CASSVNQGYNEKLFF
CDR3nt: TGTGCCAGCAGTGTAAATCAGGGGTATAATGAAAAACTCTTTTTT

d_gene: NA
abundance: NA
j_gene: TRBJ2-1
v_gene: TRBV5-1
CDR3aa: CASSLQDPGGNEQFF
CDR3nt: TGCGCCAGCAGCTTGCAGGATCCCGGTGGCAATGAGCAGTTCTTC

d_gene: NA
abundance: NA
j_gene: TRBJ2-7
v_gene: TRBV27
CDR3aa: CASSHTGREQYF
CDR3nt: TGTGCCAGCAGCCATACAGGGCGCGAGCAGTACTTC

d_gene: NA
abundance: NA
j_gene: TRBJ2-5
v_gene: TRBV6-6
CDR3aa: CASKTGPLQETQYF
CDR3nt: TGTGCCAGCAAAACAGGCCCCCTCCAAGAGACCCAGTACTTC

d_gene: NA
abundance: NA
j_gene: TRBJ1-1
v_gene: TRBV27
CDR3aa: CASAGWGVSTEAFF
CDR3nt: TGTGCCAGCGCCGGTTGGGGCGTCAGCACTGAAGCTTTCTTT

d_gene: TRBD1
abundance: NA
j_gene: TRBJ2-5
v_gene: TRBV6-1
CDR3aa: CASSGAGGYKQYF
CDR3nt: TGTGCCAGCAGTGGGGCAGGGGGCTACAAGCAGTACTTC

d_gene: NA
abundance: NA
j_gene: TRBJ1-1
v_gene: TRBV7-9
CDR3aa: CASSPHHRPGEAFF
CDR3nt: TGTGCCAGCAGCCCCCACCACCGACCGGGTGAAGCTTTCTTT

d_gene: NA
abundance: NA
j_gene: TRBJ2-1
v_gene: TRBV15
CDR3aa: CATSRDLGQAETQFF
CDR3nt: TGTGCCACCAGCAGAGATCTGGGACAAGCGGAGACCCAGTTCTTC

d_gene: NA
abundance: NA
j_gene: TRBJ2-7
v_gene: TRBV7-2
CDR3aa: CASSRPGIYEQYF
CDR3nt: TGTGCCAGCAGCCGGCCCGGGATCTACGAGCAGTACTTC

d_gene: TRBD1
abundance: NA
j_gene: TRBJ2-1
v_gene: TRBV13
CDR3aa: CASSLLRSGQGTHEQFF
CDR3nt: TGTGCCAGCAGCCTTCTGAGAAGCGGACAGGGGACCCATGAGCAGTTCTTC

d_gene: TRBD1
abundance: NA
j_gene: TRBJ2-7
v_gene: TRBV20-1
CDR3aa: CSADRTGLNYEQYF
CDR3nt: TGCAGTGCCGACAGGACAGGGTTAAACTACGAGCAGTACTTC

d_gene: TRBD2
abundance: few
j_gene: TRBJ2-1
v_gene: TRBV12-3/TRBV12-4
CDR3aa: CASTLLAGGSNEQFF
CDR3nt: TGTGCCAGCACCTTACTAGCGGGGGGATCCAATGAGCAGTTCTTC

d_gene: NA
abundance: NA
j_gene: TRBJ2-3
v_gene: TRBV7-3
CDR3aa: CASSSRIADTQYF
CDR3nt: TGTGCCAGCAGCTCACGAATCGCAGATACGCAGTATTTT

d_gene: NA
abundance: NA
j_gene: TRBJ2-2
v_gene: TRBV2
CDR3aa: CASRSGTRGTGELFF
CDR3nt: TGTGCCAGCAGATCCGGGACAAGGGGGACCGGGGAGCTGTTTTTT

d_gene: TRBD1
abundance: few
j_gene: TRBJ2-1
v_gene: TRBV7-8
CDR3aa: CASSLTPGTEIYNEQFF
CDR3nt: TGTGCCAGCAGCTTAACCCCAGGGACAGAAATCTACAATGAGCAGTTCTTC

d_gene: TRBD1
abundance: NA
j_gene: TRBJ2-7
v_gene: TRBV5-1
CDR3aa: CASSLDRRDRGLVQYF
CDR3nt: TGCGCCAGCAGCTTGGACCGCCGGGACAGGGGTCTTGTGCAGTACTTC

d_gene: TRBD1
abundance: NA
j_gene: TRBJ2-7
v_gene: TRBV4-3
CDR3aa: CASSQPGQVTEQYF
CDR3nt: TGCGCCAGCAGCCAGCCGGGACAGGTTACCGAGCAGTACTTC

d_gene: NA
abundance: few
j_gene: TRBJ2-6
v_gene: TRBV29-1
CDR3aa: CSVVDSGANVLTF
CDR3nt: TGCAGCGTTGTAGACTCTGGGGCCAACGTCCTGACTTTC

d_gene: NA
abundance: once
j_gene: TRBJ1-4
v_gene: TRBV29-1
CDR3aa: CSPRRGNHEKLFF
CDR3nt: TGCAGCCCTCGGAGAGGGAACCATGAAAAACTGTTTTTT

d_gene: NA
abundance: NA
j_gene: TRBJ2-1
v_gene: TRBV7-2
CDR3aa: CASSLELVYNEQFF
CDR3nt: TGTGCCAGCAGCTTAGAACTAGTCTACAATGAGCAGTTCTTC

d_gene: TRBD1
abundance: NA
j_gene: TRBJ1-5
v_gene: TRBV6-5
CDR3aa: CASRSPFSSDRDNYSNQPQHF
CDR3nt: TGTGCCAGCAGGAGCCCCTTCTCCTCGGACAGGGACAATTATAGCAATCAGCCCCAGCATTTT

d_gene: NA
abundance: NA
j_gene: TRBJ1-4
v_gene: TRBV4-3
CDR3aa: CASSQDPSTNEKLFF
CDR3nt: TGCGCCAGCAGCCAAGATCCCTCAACTAATGAAAAACTGTTTTTT

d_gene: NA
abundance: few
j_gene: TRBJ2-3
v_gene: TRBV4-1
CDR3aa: CASSSRTRGPEADTQYF
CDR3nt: TGCGCCAGCAGCTCACGAACCAGGGGCCCCGAGGCAGATACGCAGTATTTT

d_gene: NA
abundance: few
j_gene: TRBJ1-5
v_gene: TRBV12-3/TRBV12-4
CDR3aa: CASSLGAANQPQHF
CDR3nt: TGTGCCAGCAGTTTAGGGGCCGCAAATCAGCCCCAGCATTTT

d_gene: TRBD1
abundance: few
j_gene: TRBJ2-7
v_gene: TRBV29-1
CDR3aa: CSVITPGQGYNEQYF
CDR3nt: TGCAGCGTTATCACACCGGGACAGGGTTACAACGAGCAGTACTTC

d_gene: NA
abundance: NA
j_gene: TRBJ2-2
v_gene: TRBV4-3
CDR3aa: CASSQEDSYTGELFF
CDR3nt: TGCGCCAGCAGCCAAGAGGACAGCTACACCGGGGAGCTGTTTTTT

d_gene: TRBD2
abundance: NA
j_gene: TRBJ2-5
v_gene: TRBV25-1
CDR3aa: CASRNGGASTQETQYF
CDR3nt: TGTGCCAGCAGAAACGGGGGGGCCAGTACGCAAGAGACCCAGTACTTC

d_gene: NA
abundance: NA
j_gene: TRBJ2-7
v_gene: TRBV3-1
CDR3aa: CASSRDWGASEQYF
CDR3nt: TGTGCCAGCAGCCGTGATTGGGGGGCTAGCGAGCAGTACTTC

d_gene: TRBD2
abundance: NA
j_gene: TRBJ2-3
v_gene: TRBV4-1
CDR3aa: CASSQSGGATDTQYF
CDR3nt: TGCGCCAGCAGCCAATCCGGGGGGGCAACAGATACGCAGTATTTT

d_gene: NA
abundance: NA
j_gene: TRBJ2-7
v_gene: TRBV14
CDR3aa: CASSQAGTYYEQYF
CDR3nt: TGTGCCAGCAGCCAGGCCGGGACCTATTACGAGCAGTACTTC

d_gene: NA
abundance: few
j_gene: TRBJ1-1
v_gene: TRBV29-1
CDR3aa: CSGGFDTEAFF
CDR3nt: TGCAGCGGGGGGTTCGACACTGAAGCTTTCTTT

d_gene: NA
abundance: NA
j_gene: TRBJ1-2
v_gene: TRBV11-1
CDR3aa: CASSSGGRNYGYTF
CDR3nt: TGTGCCAGCAGCTCCGGCGGAAGGAACTATGGCTACACCTTC

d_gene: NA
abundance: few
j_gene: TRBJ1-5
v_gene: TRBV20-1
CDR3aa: CSARSSYSNQPQHF
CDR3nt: TGCAGTGCTAGGAGTAGTTATAGCAATCAGCCCCAGCATTTT

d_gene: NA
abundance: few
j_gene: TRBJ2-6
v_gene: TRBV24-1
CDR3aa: CAASEPGTRLSGANVLTF
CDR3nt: TGTGCCGCCAGTGAACCCGGGACAAGACTTTCTGGGGCCAACGTCCTGACTTTC

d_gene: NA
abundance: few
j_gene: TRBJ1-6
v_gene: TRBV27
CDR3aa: CASSLTAGTGSPLHF
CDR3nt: TGTGCCAGCAGTTTAACGGCGGGGACGGGATCACCCCTCCACTTT

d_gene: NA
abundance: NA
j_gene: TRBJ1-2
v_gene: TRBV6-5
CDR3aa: CASRTHLSYTF
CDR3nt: TGTGCCAGCAGAACACATTTAAGCTACACCTTC